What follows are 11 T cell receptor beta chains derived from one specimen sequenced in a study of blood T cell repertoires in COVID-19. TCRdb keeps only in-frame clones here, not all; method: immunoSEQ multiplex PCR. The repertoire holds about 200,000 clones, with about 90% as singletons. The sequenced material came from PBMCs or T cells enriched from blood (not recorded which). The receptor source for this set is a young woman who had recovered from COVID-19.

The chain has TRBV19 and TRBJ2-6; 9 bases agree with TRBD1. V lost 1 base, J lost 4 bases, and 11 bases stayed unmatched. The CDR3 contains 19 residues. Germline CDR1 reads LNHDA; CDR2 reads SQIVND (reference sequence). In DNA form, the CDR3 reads TGTGCCAGTAGTATAGGGGAGGGACAGGGAGCTTCGGGGGCCAACGTCCTGACTTTC. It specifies CASSIGEGQGASGANVLTF. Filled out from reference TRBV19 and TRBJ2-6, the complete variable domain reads DGGITQSPKYLFRKEGQNVTLSCEQNLNHDAMYWYRQDPGQGLRLIYYSQIVNDFQKGDIAEGYSVSREKKESFPLTVTSAQKNPTAFYLCASSIGEGQGASGANVLTFGAGSRLTVL.

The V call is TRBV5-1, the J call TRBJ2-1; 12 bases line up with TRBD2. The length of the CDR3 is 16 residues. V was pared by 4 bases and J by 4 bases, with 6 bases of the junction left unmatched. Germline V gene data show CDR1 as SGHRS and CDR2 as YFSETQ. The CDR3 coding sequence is TGCGCCAGCAGCAGAGGACTAGCGGGGACATACAATGAGCAGTTCTTC. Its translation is CASSRGLAGTYNEQFF.

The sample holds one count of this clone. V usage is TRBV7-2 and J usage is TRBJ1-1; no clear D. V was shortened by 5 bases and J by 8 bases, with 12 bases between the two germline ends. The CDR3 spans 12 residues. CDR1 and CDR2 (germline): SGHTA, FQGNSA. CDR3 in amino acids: CASSPGSPEAFF. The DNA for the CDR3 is TGTGCCAGCAGCCCGGGAAGTCCGGAAGCTTTCTTT.

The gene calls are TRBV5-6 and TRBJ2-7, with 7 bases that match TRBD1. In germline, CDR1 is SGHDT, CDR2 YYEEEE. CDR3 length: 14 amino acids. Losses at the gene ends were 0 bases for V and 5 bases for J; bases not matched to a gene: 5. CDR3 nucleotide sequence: TGTGCCAGCAGCTTGGGACAGGGTATCAACGAGCAGTACTTC. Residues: CASSLGQGINEQYF.

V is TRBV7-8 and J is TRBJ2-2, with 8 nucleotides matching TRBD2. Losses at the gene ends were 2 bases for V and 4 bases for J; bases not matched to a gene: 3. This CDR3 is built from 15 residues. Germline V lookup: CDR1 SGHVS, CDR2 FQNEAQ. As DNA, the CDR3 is TGTGCCAGCAGCTTAATTCGGGGGGGCACCGGGGAGCTGTTTTTT. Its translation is CASSLIRGGTGELFF. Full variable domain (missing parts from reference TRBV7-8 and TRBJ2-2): GAGVSQSPRYKVAKRGQDVALRCDPISGHVSLFWYQQALGQGPEFLTYFQNEAQLDKSGLPSDRFFAERPEGSVSTLKIQRTQQEDSAVYLCASSLIRGGTGELFFGEGSRLTVL.

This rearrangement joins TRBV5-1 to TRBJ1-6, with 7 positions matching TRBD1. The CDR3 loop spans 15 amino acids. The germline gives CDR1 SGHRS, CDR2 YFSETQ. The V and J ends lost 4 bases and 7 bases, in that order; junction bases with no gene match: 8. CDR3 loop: CASSTGQAQNSPLHF. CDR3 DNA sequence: TGCGCCAGCAGCACTGGACAGGCGCAGAATTCACCCCTCCACTTT.

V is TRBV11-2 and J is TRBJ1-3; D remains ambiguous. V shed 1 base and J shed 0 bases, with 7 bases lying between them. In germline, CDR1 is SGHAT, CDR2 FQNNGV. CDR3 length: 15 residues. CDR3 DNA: TGTGCCAGCAGCTTAGCCTGGCTCTCTGGAAACACCATATATTTT. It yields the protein CASSLAWLSGNTIYF.

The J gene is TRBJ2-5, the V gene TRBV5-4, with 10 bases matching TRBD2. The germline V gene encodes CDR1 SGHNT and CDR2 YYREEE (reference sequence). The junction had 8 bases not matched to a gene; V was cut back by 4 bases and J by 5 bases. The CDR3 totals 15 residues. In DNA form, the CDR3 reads TGTGCCAGCAGCCCGTTAAAAGCGGGGGGGGAGACCCAGTACTTC. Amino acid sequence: CASSPLKAGGETQYF.

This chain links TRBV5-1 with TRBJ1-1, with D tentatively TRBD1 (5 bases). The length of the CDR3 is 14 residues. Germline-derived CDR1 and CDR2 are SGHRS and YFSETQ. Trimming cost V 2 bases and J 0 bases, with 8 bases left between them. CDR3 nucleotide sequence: TGCGCCAGCAGCTTTGGGGCCATGAACACTGAAGCTTTCTTT. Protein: CASSFGAMNTEAFF. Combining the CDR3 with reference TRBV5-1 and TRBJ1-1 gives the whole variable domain KAGVTQTPRYLIKTRGQQVTLSCSPISGHRSVSWYQQTPGQGLQFLFEYFSETQRNKGNFPGRFSGRQFSNSRSEMNVSTLELGDSALYLCASSFGAMNTEAFFGQGTRLTVV.

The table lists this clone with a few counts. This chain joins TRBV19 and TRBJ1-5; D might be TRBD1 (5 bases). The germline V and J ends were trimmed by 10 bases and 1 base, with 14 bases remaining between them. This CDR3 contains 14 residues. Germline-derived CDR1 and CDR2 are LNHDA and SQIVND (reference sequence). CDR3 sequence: CATTESISNQPQHF. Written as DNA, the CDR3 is TGTGCCACGACAGAGAGCATCAGCAATCAGCCCCAGCATTTT.

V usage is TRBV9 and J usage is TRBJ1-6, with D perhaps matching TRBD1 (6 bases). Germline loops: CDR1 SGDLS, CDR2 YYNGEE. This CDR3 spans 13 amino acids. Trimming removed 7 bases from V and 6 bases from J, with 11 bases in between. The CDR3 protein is CASSEQGNSPLHF. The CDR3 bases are TGTGCCAGCTCCGAACAGGGTAATTCACCCCTCCACTTT.